This T cell receptor (beta chain) was identified during a study of ipilimumab plus nivolumab after autologous stem cell transplantation (dated by TCRdb to the early 2020s). General notes on the study: A median of about five ipilimumab doses and fewer than ten nivolumab doses was received by trial patients. The DLBCL cohort included primary refractory and relapsed disease, with 18-month progression-free survival of around 86% and 29% respectively. Patients undergoing autologous transplant for high-risk diffuse large B cell lymphoma, mature T cell lymphoma, or multiple myeloma were enrolled in the trial. Some 34 patients made up the trial's intent-to-treat population.

A word on this clone: Its antigen remains unidentified. Per-base qualities were not stored, and no clone one base away is much larger.

The receptor library was made with the immunoSEQ multiplex PCR assay. The table comes from immuneACCESS by way of TCRdb, which keeps in-frame sequences with V and J called. Part of the clones is missing from these tables; in studies checked, under half for an unresolved V gene and the rest for unknown reasons. This sample lists 10,000 to 15,000 clones; around 73% were detected once. The top ten clonotypes cover approximately 15% of the sample. V is cut back by 6 bases and J by 3 bases, with 5 bases in the junction unmatched. CDR1 and CDR2 (MNHEY, SMNVEV) derive from the germline V gene (reference sequence). The CDR3, from cysteine to phenylalanine, totals 15 residues. Only the CDR3 DNA stays, 45 bases, in frame from base 1. Starting 14 to 28 days after the autologous transplant, patients began checkpoint therapy, which included ipilimumab at 1 mg/kg intravenously on day 1 of selected weeks. Nivolumab was administered at 3 mg/kg intravenously on day 1 of weeks 1, 4, 7, 10, and every two weeks through week 26. Combined checkpoint inhibition with ipilimumab and nivolumab as consolidation after autologous stem cell transplantation was tested in a Phase Ib clinical trial.

Here is what the overall study found, with its caveats: The authors concluded that, as post-transplant consolidation, combined checkpoint inhibition appeared tolerable. Per the authors, a biologic rationale for further study of the post-transplant checkpoint inhibition approach was offered by T cell receptor repertoire, regulatory T cell phenotype and gut microbiota profiles.

The chain uses TRBV27 and TRBJ2-1; the central 10 bases match TRBD2. Source: PBMCs, taken in a trial of ipilimumab plus nivolumab as post-transplant consolidation. This TCR was sampled from a male donor with diffuse large B-cell lymphoma. The nucleotide sequence is TGTGCCAGCAGGTCCGGGACTAGCGTCTACAATGAGCAGTTCTTC. Protein translation: CASRSGTSVYNEQFF.